The rows below give T cell receptor beta chains drawn from one sample of a study of PD-1 blockade in classical Hodgkin lymphoma. Sequenced by immunoSEQ multiplex PCR; TCRdb stores in-frame clones only, minus some. The sample carries roughly 50,000 clones, over 70% recorded once. The sequences come from peripheral blood mononuclear cells (PBMCs), collected at baseline. These receptors were collected from a human donor with classical Hodgkin lymphoma. Both conserved end residues are part of each CDR3. A D gene is named only where the DNA matches it firmly. Size tells how often a clone was seen (once, few, many) or the class of an expanded clone, and some rows leave it out.

j_call,v_call,clone_size,d_call,cdr3_aa,cdr3_nt
TRBJ1-1,TRBV5-1,.,.,CASSLDLNTEAFF,TGCGCCAGCAGCTTGGATCTGAACACTGAAGCTTTCTTT
TRBJ1-5,TRBV5-5,.,TRBD1,CASRRGQGDQPQHF,TGTGCCAGCAGACGGGGACAGGGGGATCAGCCCCAGCATTTT
TRBJ2-1,TRBV6-4,.,TRBD2,CASSDSSGSYNEQFF,TGTGCCAGCAGTGACTCTAGCGGGAGCTACAATGAGCAGTTCTTC
TRBJ1-1,TRBV29-1,.,TRBD1,CSVHRTGMNTEAFF,TGCAGCGTACACAGGACAGGGATGAACACTGAAGCTTTCTTT
TRBJ2-2,TRBV19,.,.,CASSIEGDTGELFF,TGTGCCAGTAGTATAGAGGGCGACACCGGGGAGCTGTTTTTT
TRBJ1-5,TRBV19,.,.,CASNRDGNQPQHF,TGTGCCAGCAACAGGGATGGCAATCAGCCCCAGCATTTT
TRBJ1-1,TRBV13,.,.,CASSLGESNTEAFF,TGTGCCAGCAGCTTAGGGGAATCGAACACTGAAGCTTTCTTT
TRBJ2-1,TRBV7-9,.,.,CASSPRLSQDEQFF,TGTGCCAGCAGCCCTCGACTGAGTCAGGATGAGCAGTTCTTC
TRBJ1-1,TRBV7-3,.,TRBD1,CASSSTGRTEAFF,TGTGCCAGCAGCTCGACAGGGAGGACTGAAGCTTTCTTT
TRBJ1-2,TRBV13,.,.,CASRRDNYGYTF,TGTGCCAGCCGAAGGGATAACTATGGCTACACCTTC
TRBJ1-2,TRBV29-1,many,TRBD1,CSVAGQGSTRDGYTF,TGCAGCGTTGCGGGACAGGGGTCCACTCGGGATGGCTACACCTTC
TRBJ2-3,TRBV27,.,.,CASSLEQGISTDTQYF,TGTGCCAGCAGTTTGGAGCAGGGGATTAGCACAGATACGCAGTATTTT